The clone carrying this T cell receptor (beta chain) was recorded many times. What it binds is not known. TCRalpha and TCRbeta libraries used 5'RACE with constant-segment primers and UMIs. TCRdb recomputed calls from the 5' RACE reads with MiXCR, one row per CDR3 protein. The sample has 180,000 or so distinct CDR3 sequences, around 10% seen once; the top ten hold 3% to 4%. V shed 5 bases, J shed 5 bases, and the junction held 4 bases outside the gene matches. Germline CDR1 is SGHAT and CDR2 is FQNNGV. This CDR3 region has 14 residues. This sample is part of a study of T-cell memory formation after mild COVID-19. Looking at the study overall: The two donors had largely donor-specific TCR clusters.

Whole-study results and caveats: A subset of responding clones appeared in pre-infection memory, suggesting cross-reactive memory joined. The authors left the SARS-CoV-2 specificity of second-wave clones peaking on day 37 unconfirmed.

This chain joins TRBV11-2 and TRBJ2-5, with 11 positions matching TRBD1. Material for sequencing was PBMCs or a T cell subset sorted from them (not recorded which). The source is a man aged 18 to 29 who had mild COVID-19 (a few samples of this study predate the infection). Cell type and time point are not known. CDR3 region: CASSRGQGAETQYF. In DNA, the CDR3 is TGTGCCAGCAGCCGCGGACAGGGGGCGGAGACCCAGTACTTC.